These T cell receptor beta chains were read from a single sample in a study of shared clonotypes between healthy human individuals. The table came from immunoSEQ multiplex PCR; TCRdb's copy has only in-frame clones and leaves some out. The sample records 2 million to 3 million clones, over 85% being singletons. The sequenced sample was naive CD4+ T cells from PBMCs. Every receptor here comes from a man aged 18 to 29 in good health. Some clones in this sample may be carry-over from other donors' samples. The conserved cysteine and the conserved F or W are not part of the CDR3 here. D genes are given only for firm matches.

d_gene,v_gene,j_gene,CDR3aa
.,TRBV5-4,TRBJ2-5,ASSLWYTEETQY
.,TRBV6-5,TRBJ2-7,ASTPPGTLGDEQY
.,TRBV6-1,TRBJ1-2,ATSINYGYT
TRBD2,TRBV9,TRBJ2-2,ASSDSGTTGELF
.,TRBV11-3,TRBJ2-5,ASSLGLQETQY
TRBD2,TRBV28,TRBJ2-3,ASSGAGGPGDTQY
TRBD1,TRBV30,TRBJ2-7,AWAGQVSYEQY
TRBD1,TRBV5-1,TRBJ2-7,ASSLESRGREQY
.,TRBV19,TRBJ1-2,ASSMGPAGVGGYT
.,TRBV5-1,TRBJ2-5,ASSQPGETQY
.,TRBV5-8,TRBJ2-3,ASSLYSGGLTDTQY
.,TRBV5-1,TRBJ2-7,ASSLDRGRVEQY
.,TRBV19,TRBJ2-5,ASSEQETQY
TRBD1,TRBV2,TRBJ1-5,ASSFQGASNQPQH
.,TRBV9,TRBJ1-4,ASGGGFATNEKLF
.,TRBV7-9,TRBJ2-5,ASSAYREGETQY
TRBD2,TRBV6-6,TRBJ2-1,ASTRLADNEQF
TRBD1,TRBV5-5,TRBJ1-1,ASSYGTGVETEAF
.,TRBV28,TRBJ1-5,ASSRYGPGGNQPQH
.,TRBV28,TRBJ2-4,ASSYPRSPGNIQY
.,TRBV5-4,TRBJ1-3,ASSLRAGASGNTIY
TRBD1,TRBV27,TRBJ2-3,ASSHRGMVGDTQY
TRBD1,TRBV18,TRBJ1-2,ASSPGTGRDYGYT
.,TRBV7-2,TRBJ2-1,ASSQGRSYNEQF
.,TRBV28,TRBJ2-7,ASSPPSLAYEQY
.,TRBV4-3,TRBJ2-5,ASSQPGYGETQY
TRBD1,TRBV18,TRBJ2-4,ASSPLGTGAVAKNIQY
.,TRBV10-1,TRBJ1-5,ASIGQPQH
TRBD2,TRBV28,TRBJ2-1,ASSLAGGSHNEQF
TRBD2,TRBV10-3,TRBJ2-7,ASGMETSGRSEQY
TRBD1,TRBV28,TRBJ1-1,ASSSTGQGLRAEAF
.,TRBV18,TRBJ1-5,ASSPPGGNQPQH
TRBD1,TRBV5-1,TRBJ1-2,ASSPTTGGAYGYT